This T cell receptor (beta chain) was recorded in a study of shared clonotypes between healthy human individuals. A remark on this clone: Its antigen is unidentified.

Clones were sequenced by immunoSEQ multiplex PCR, and TCRdb holds only the in-frame ones, with some missing. The sample carries under 600,000 clones, roughly 98% recorded once. This CDR3 is built from 12 residues. CDR1 is SEHNR, CDR2 FQNEAQ, per germline (reference sequence). The ends were cut back, 10 bases at V and 1 base at J, with 11 bases in the middle. Naive CD8 cells, CD45RO-negative and positively selected for CCR7, excluded terminally differentiated effector memory CD45RA+ cells. The study drew all its donors from Caucasian adults living in Nashville, Tennessee. Study results and limitations: Sorted-subset sequencing, rarefaction showed, was incomplete despite large depth. Only blood samples were collected, and tissue repertoires likely differ.

This chain uses TRBV7-9 with TRBJ2-7, with no clear D. The sequencing input was naive CD8+ T cells sorted from blood. This receptor was identified in a man aged 30-40 years in good health. In nucleotides, the CDR3 is TGTGCCACAGGCGGCCGGTCCTACGAGCAGTACTTC. Translated: CATGGRSYEQYF.